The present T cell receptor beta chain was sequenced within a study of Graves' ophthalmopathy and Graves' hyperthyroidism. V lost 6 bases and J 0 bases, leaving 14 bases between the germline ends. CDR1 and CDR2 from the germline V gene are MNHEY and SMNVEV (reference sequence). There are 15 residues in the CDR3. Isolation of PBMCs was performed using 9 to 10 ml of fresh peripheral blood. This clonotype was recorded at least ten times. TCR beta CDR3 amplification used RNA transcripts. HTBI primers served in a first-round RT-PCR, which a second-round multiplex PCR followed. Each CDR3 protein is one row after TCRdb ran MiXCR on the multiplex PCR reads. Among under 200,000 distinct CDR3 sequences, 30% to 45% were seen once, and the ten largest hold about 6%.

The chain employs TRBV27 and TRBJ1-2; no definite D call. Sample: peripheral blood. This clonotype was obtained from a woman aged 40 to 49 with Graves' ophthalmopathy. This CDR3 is CASRFGREANYGYTF. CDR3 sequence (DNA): TGTGCCAGCAGATTTGGGCGAGAGGCTAACTATGGCTACACCTTC.